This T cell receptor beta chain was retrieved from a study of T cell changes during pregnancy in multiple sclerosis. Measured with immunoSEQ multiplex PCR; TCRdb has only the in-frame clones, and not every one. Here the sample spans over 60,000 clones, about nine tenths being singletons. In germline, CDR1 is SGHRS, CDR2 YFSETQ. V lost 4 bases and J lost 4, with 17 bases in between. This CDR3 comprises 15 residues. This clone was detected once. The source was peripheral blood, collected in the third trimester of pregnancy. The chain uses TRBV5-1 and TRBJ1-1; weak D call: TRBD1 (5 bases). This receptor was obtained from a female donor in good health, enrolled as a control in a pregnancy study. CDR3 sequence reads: CASSSEGRAGTEAFF. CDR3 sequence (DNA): TGCGCCAGCAGCAGTGAGGGGAGGGCGGGCACTGAAGCTTTCTTT.